Described below is a single T cell receptor beta chain sequence and its context. The CDR3 is 14 residues long. V dropped 1 base and J dropped 5 bases, with 11 bases sitting between them. Germline values: CDR1 SGHTA, CDR2 FQGTGA. This table comes from immunoSEQ multiplex PCR, and its TCRdb copy is limited to in-frame clones, with some not included. Of some 80,000 clones in the sample, approximately 90% were seen once. This sample is part of a study of T cell changes during pregnancy in multiple sclerosis. Sequences were derived from peripheral blood, sampled in the first trimester of pregnancy. This receptor was obtained from a female donor with multiple sclerosis, enrolled in a pregnancy study. The V and J genes are TRBV7-3 and TRBJ2-5; D perhaps matches TRBD2 (6 bases). In DNA form, the CDR3 reads TGTGCCAGCAGCTTAAGGGGGGAGACGGAGACCCAGTACTTC. Its protein product is CASSLRGETETQYF.